One T cell receptor beta chain is described in this entry. Clones were read by immunoSEQ multiplex PCR, and TCRdb kept only the in-frame ones, dropping some. This repertoire shows approximately 36,000 clones, 84% found once; its top ten account for around 1.6%. This sample was taken from a study of blood T cell repertoires in COVID-19. V shed 7 bases, J shed 3 bases, and the junction held 8 bases outside the gene matches. The CDR3 totals 16 residues. Germline loops: CDR1 SNHLY, CDR2 FYNNEI. Seattle cases were enrolled at active infection and followed longitudinally. This sequence was found in a man in his sixties with COVID-19, enrolled during active disease. The sequenced material came from peripheral blood. The chain links TRBV2 to TRBJ2-7; TRBD2 matches at 14 bases. The CDR3 reads CASIGGGLAGVYEQYF. DNA for the CDR3: TGTGCCAGCATCGGGGGGGGACTAGCGGGAGTCTACGAGCAGTACTTC.